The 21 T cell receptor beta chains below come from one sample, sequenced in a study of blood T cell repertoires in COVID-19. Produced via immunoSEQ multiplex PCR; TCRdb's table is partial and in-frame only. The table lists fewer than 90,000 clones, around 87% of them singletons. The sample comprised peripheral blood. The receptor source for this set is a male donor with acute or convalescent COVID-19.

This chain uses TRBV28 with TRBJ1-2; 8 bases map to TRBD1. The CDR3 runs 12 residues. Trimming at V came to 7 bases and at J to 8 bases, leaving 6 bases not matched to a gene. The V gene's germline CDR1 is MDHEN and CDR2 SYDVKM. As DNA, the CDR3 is TGTGCCAGCATCTACCCAGGGGGCGGCTACACCTTC. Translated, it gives CASIYPGGGYTF.

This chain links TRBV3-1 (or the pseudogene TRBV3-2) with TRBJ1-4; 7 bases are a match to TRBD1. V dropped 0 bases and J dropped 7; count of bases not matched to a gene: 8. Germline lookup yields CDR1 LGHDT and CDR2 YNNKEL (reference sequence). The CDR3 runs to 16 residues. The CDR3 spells CASSQDFPGQSEKLFF. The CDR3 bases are TGTGCCAGCAGCCAAGATTTTCCGGGACAGTCTGAAAAACTGTTTTTT.

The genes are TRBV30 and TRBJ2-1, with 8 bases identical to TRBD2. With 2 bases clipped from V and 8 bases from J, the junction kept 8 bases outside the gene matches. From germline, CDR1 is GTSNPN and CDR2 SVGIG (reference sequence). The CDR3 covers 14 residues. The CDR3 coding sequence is TGTGCCTGGAGTCCGGGGGGGGCCCAGGATGAGCAGTTCTTC. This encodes CAWSPGGAQDEQFF.

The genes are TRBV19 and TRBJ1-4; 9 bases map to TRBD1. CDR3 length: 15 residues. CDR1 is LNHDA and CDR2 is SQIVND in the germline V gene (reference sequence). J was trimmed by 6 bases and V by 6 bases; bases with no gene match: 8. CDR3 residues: CASSLYRGRHEKLFF. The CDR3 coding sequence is TGTGCCAGTAGCCTTTACAGGGGGCGCCATGAAAAACTGTTTTTT.

Here the CDR3 DNA reads TGTGCCAGCAGTTCCTGGAGGGAGGGAGAAAAACTGTTTTTT. Translation: CASSSWREGEKLFF. The chain employs TRBV6-6 and TRBJ1-4; D ambiguous. With 4 bases removed from V and 8 bases from J, the gap between germline ends came to 14 bases. The length of the CDR3 is 14 residues. From germline, CDR1 is MNHNY and CDR2 SVGAGI (reference sequence).

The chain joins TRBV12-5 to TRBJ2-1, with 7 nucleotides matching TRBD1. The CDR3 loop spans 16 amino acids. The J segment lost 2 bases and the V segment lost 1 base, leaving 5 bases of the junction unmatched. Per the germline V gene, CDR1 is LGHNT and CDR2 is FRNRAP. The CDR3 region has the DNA TGTGCTAGTGGTTTGGCACATGACAGGGCCTACAATGAGCAGTTCTTC. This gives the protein CASGLAHDRAYNEQFF.

In DNA form, the CDR3 reads TGTGCCAGCAGCTTGGGGACAGGGGCTGAAGCTTTCTTT. This translates into CASSLGTGAEAFF. This rearrangement joins TRBV5-6 to TRBJ1-1; 9 bases fit TRBD1. In germline, CDR1 is SGHDT, CDR2 YYEEEE. This CDR3 has 13 amino acids. The V and J ends lost 0 bases and 6 bases, in that order; junction bases with no gene match: 0.

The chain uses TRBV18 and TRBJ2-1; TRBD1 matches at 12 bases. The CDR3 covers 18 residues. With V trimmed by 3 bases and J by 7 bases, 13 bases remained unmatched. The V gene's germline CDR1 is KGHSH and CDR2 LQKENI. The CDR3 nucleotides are TGTGCCAGCTCACCCAACCCGCCGGGACAGGGGGCTGGGAATGAGCAGTTCTTC. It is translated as CASSPNPPGQGAGNEQFF.

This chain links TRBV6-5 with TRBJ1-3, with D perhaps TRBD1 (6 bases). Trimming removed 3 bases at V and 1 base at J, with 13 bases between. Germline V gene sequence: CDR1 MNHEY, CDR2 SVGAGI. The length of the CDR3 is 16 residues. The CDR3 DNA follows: TGTGCCAGCAGTTATGGCGGGGGGCTTTCTGGAAACACCATATATTTT. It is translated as CASSYGGGLSGNTIYF.

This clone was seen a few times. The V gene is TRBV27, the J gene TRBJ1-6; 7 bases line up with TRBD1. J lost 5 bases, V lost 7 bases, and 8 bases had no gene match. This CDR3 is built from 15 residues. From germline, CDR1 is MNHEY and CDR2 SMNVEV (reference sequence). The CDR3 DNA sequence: TGTGCCAGCAAACCCCCGGGACAGCATAATTCACCCCTCCACTTT. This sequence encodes CASKPPGQHNSPLHF.

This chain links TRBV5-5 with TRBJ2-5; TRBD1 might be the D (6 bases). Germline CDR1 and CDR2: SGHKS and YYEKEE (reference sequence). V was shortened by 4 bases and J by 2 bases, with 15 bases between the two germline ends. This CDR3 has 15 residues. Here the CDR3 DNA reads TGTGCCAGCAGCGGCGACAGGAGCCTACAAGAGACCCAGTACTTC. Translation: CASSGDRSLQETQYF.

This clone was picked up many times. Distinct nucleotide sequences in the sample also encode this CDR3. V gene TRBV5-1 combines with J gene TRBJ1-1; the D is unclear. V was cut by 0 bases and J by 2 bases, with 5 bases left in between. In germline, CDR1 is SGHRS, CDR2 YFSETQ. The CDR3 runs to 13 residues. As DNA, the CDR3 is TGCGCCAGCAGCTTGGTCTCCAACACTGAAGCTTTCTTT. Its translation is CASSLVSNTEAFF.

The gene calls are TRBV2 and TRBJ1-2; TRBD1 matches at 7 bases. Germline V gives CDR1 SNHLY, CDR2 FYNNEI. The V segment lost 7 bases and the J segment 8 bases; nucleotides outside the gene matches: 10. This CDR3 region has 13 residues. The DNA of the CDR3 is TGTGCCAGCACCAGACTACAGGGGTCGGGCTACACCTTC. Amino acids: CASTRLQGSGYTF.

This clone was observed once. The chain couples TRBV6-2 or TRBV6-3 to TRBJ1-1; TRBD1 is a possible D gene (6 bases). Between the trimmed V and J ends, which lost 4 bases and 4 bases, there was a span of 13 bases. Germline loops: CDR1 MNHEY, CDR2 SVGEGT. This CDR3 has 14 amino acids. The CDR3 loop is CASSWPQGATEAFF. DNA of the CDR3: TGTGCCAGCAGTTGGCCACAGGGAGCCACTGAAGCTTTCTTT.

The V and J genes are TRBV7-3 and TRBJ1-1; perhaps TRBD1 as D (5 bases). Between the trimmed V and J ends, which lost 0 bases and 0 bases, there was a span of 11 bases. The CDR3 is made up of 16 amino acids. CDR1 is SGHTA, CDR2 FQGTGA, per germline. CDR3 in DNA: TGTGCCAGCAGCTTAACGAGACAGCCCATGAACACTGAAGCTTTCTTT. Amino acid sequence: CASSLTRQPMNTEAFF.

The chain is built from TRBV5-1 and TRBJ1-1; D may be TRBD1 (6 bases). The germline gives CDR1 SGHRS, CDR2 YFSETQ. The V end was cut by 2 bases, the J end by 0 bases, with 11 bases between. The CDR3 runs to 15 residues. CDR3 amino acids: CASSFETGLNTEAFF. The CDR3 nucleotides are TGCGCCAGCAGCTTCGAAACAGGGTTGAACACTGAAGCTTTCTTT.

CDR3 sequence: CASRGQGAGNTEAFF. As DNA, the CDR3 is TGTGCCAGCAGGGGGCAGGGGGCCGGGAACACTGAAGCTTTCTTT. The V call is TRBV6-5, the J call TRBJ1-1; 8 bases align to TRBD1. The CDR3 is 15 amino acids. CDR1 is MNHEY, CDR2 SVGAGI, per germline. Trimming cost V 6 bases and J 1 base; bases outside gene matches: 7.

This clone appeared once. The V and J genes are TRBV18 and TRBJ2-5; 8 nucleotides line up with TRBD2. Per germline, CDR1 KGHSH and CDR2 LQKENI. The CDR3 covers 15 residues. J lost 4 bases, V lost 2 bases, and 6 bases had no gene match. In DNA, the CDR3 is TGTGCCAGCTCACCAACGCGGGGGGACGGAGAGACCCAGTACTTC. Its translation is CASSPTRGDGETQYF.

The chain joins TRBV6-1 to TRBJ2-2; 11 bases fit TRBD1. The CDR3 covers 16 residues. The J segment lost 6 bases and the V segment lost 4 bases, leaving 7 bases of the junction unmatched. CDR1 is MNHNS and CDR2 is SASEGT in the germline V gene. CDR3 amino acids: CASSGYGTGGPGELFF. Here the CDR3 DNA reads TGTGCCAGCAGTGGCTACGGGACAGGGGGTCCCGGGGAGCTGTTTTTT.

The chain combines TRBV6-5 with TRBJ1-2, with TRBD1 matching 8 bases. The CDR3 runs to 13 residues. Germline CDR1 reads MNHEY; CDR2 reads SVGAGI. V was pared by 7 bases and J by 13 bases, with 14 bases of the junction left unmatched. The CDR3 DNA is TGTGCCAGCATCCCCGGACAGGGATGGAGTCCCACCTTC. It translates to CASIPGQGWSPTF.

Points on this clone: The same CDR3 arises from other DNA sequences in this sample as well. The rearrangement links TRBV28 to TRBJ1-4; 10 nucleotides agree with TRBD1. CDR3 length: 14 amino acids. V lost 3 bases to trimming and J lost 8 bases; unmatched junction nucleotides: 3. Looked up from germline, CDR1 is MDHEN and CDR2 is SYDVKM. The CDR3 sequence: CASSLDRGREKLFF. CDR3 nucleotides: TGTGCCAGCAGTTTGGACAGGGGGAGGGAAAAACTGTTTTTT.